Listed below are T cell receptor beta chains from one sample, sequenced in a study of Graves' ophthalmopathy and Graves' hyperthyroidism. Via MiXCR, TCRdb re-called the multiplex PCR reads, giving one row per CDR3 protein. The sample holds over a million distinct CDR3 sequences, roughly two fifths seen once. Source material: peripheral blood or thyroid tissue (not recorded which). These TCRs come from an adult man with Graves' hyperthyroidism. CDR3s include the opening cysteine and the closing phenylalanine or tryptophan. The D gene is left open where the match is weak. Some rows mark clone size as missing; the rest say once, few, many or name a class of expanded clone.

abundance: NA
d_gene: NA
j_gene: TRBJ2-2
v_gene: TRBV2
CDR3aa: CASSEPVAGTVGGELFF
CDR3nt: TGTGCCAGCAGTGAACCAGTTGCGGGGACCGTCGGCGGGGAGCTGTTTTTT

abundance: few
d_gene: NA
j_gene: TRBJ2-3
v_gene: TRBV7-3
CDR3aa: CASSERSTDTQYF
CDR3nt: TGTGCCAGCAGCGAGAGGAGCACAGATACGCAGTATTTT

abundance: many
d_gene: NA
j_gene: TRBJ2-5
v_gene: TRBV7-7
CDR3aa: CASSFGRLVGETQYF
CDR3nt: TGTGCCAGCAGCTTCGGACGTTTGGTAGGAGAGACCCAGTACTTC

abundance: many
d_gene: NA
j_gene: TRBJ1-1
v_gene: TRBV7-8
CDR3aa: CASSLFGTSVDKNTEAFF
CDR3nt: TGTGCCAGCAGCTTATTTGGGACAAGTGTCGATAAGAACACTGAAGCTTTCTTT

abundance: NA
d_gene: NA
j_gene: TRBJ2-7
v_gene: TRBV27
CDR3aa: CASSLSRSATYEQYF
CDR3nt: TGTGCCAGCAGTTTATCCCGTAGCGCGACCTACGAGCAGTACTTC

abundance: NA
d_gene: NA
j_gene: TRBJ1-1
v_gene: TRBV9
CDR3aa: CASSVRTDGSIGAFF
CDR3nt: TGTGCCAGCAGCGTCAGGACGGACGGGAGTATCGGAGCTTTCTTT

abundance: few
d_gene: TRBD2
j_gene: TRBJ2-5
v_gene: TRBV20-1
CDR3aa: CSALAGGGETQYF
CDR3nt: TGCAGTGCTTTAGCGGGAGGAGGGGAGACCCAGTACTTC

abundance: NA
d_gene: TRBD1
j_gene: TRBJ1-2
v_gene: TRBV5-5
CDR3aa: CASSSWDRGNYGYTF
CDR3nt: TGTGCCAGCAGCTCCTGGGACAGGGGCAACTATGGCTACACCTTC

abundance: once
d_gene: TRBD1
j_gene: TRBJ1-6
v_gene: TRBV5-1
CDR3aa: CASRLGQEPLHF
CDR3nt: TGCGCCAGCAGGTTGGGACAGGAACCCCTCCACTTT

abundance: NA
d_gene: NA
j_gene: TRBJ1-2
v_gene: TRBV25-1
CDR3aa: CASGPGGFGYTF
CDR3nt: TGTGCCAGCGGCCCGGGGGGTTTCGGCTACACCTTC

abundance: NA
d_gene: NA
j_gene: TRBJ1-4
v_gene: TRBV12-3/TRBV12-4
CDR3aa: CASSLPNTNEKLFF
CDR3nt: TGTGCCAGCAGTTTGCCGAATACTAATGAAAAACTGTTTTTT

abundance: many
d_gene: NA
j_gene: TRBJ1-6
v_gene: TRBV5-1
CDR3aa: CASSLASAWGRMHSVSSSPLHF
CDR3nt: TGCGCCAGCAGCTTGGCCTCGGCGTGGGGTCGTATGCATTCGGTTTCTTCTTCACCCCTCCACTTT

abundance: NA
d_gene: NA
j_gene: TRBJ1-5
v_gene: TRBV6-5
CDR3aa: CASSTYRRGSNQPQHF
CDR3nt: TGTGCCAGCAGTACATATAGACGAGGGAGCAATCAGCCCCAGCATTTT

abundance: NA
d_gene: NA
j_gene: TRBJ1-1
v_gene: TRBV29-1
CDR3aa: CSVPLARESFF
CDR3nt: TGCAGCGTCCCTCTCGCTAGGGAATCTTTCTTT

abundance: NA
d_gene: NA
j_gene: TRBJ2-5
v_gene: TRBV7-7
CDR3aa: CASARGTQGRETQYF
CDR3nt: TGTGCCAGCGCCCGGGGGACACAGGGGCGAGAGACCCAGTACTTC

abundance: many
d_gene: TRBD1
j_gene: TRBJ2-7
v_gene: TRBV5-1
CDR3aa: CASSWTGETYEQYF
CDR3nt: TGCGCCAGCAGTTGGACAGGGGAAACCTACGAGCAGTACTTC

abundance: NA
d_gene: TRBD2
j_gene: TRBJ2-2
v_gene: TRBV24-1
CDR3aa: CATGLARPGELFF
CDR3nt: TGTGCCACCGGACTAGCGCGTCCCGGGGAGCTGTTTTTT

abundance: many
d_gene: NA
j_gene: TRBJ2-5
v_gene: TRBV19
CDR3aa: CASSIHPQETQYF
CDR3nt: TGTGCCAGTAGTATCCACCCACAAGAGACCCAGTACTTC

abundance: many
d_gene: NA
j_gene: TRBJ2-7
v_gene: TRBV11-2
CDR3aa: CASRRTFPSGHLLSYEQYF
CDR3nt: TGTGCCAGCAGACGCACGTTCCCCTCAGGACACCTTCTATCCTACGAGCAGTACTTC

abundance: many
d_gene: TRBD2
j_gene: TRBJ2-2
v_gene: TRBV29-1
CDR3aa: CSVEETSGRNTGELFF
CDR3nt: TGCAGCGTTGAAGAAACTAGCGGGAGAAACACCGGGGAGCTGTTTTTT